One and the same sample provided the 10 T cell receptor beta chains below, sequenced in a study of sequential checkpoint blockade in melanoma. Treatment described: randomized to nivolumab then ipilimumab (arm A) or the reverse (arm B). Profiling relied on immunoSEQ multiplex PCR, and the TCRdb table lists in-frame clones only, not all of them. The profile covers 9,500 to 13,000 clones, with roughly two thirds appearing a single time and roughly 28% taken by the ten largest. The sample in question was CD8+ T cells sorted from blood (inferred from file names), obtained from a patient given nivolumab and ipilimumab in sequence. These TCRs come from a human donor with melanoma.

The CDR3 is CASSPGQGTYGYTF. CDR3 DNA: TGTGCCAGCAGTCCAGGACAGGGGACCTATGGCTACACCTTC. The chain carries TRBV27 and TRBJ1-2; 9 nucleotides align to TRBD1. The V gene's germline CDR1 is MNHEY and CDR2 SMNVEV (reference sequence). The V and J ends lost 5 bases and 4 bases, in that order; junction bases with no gene match: 5. The CDR3 length is 14 residues.

This chain uses TRBV4-2 with TRBJ2-7; D is uncertain. This CDR3 spans 16 amino acids. V was trimmed by 1 base and J by 2 bases, leaving 15 bases between them. Germline CDR1 LGHNA, CDR2 YNFKEQ. Here the CDR3 reads CASSQGPDWKPYEQYF. CDR3 nucleotides: TGTGCCAGCAGCCAAGGTCCTGACTGGAAACCCTACGAGCAGTACTTC.

The chain combines TRBV7-2 with TRBJ2-3; possibly TRBD2 for D (6 bases). The V gene lost 2 bases and the J gene lost 6 bases, with 21 bases spanning the gap. The CDR3 runs to 17 residues. Germline V gene data show CDR1 as SGHTA and CDR2 as FQGNSA. The CDR3 sequence: CASSLPKYTRGLDTQYF. In nucleotides, the CDR3 is TGTGCCAGCAGCTTACCAAAATACACCCGGGGGTTGGATACGCAGTATTTT.

This clone was counted a few times. The V gene is TRBV19, the J gene TRBJ2-6, with D possibly matching TRBD2 (6 bases). The CDR3 length is 16 residues. From germline, CDR1 is LNHDA and CDR2 SQIVND (reference sequence). Trimming removed 7 bases at V and 2 bases at J, with 15 bases between. CDR3 sequence (DNA): TGTGCCAGTACCACTTGGGGCGGGGCTGGGGCCAACGTCCTGACTTTC. It encodes CASTTWGGAGANVLTF.

The chain employs TRBV7-9 and TRBJ1-1, with D tentatively TRBD1 (5 bases). V lost 4 bases and J lost 7, with 10 bases in between. The CDR3 has 12 residues. Germline CDR1 SEHNR, CDR2 FQNEAQ (reference sequence). CDR3 bases: TGTGCCAGCAGCTACGACAGACTTGAAGCTTTCTTT. As protein: CASSYDRLEAFF.

The J gene is TRBJ2-1, the V gene TRBV5-4; D might be TRBD1 (7 bases). The CDR3 is made up of 12 amino acids. V gave up 4 bases and J gave up 8 bases, with 10 bases separating them. CDR1 SGHNT and CDR2 YYREEE come from the germline V gene (reference sequence). CDR3 loop: CASSPRGDEQFF. CDR3 DNA: TGTGCCAGCAGCCCCAGGGGGGATGAGCAGTTCTTC. The full variable domain, its missing parts supplied by reference TRBV5-4 and TRBJ2-1, is ETGVTQSPTHLIKTRGQQVTLRCSSQSGHNTVSWYQQALGQGPQFIFQYYREEENGRGNFPPRFSGLQFPNYSSELNVNALELDDSALYLCASSPRGDEQFFGPGTRLTVL.

The CDR3 reads CASILEPHEQYF. For the CDR3, the DNA is TGTGCCAGCATCCTCGAGCCCCACGAGCAGTACTTC. The chain has TRBV6-4 and TRBJ2-7; no firm D call. V was pared by 7 bases and J by 5 bases, with 12 bases between. Germline CDR1 and CDR2: MRHNA and SNTAGT. CDR3 length equals 12 residues.

The rearrangement links TRBV27 to TRBJ2-4, with TRBD1 identical over 9 bases. The germline gives CDR1 MNHEY, CDR2 SMNVEV (reference sequence). The CDR3 totals 15 residues. Trimming took 10 bases from V and 7 from J; bases not matched to a gene: 14. The CDR3 nucleotides read TGTGCCACCACAGGGGGCGAGGGCGACGCCAACATTCAGTACTTC. Protein: CATTGGEGDANIQYF.

This rearrangement joins TRBV5-1 to TRBJ1-1, with 9 nucleotides matching TRBD1. Germline loops: CDR1 SGHRS, CDR2 YFSETQ. The CDR3 contains 16 residues. V dropped 4 bases and J dropped 7; count of bases not matched to a gene: 14. The CDR3 reads CASSPNPGQGFDEAFF. The CDR3 coding sequence is TGCGCCAGCAGCCCTAATCCGGGACAGGGCTTCGATGAAGCTTTCTTT.

In this sample, this clone turned up a few times. The chain carries TRBV28 and TRBJ1-1; D is perhaps TRBD1 (6 bases). Germline lookup yields CDR1 MDHEN and CDR2 SYDVKM. The V end was cut by 3 bases, the J end by 6 bases, with 14 bases between. CDR3 length: 14 residues. CDR3 nucleotides: TGTGCCAGCAGTTTTGTAAGGGGGTCACCTGAAGCTTTCTTT. This gives the protein CASSFVRGSPEAFF.